Below are 5 T cell receptor beta chains sequenced from a single sample in a study of cytomegalovirus exposure and HLA in healthy donors. Primers included in the PCR were 60 Vbeta and 13 Jbeta primers. TCRdb's table, derived via immunoSEQ multiplex PCR, lists solely in-frame clones and lacks some. Found here are 150,000 to 200,000 clones, 65% to 85% of them singletons; the top ten hold around 4.4%. Sequences were obtained from PBMCs. Receptors originate from a woman aged 50 to 60 in good health and CMV-seropositive.

The chain employs TRBV9 and TRBJ1-1, with 12 bases lining up with TRBD1. Germline V gene sequence: CDR1 SGDLS, CDR2 YYNGEE. The J segment lost 4 bases and the V segment lost 7 bases, leaving 14 bases of the junction unmatched. The CDR3 has 17 amino acids. CDR3 nucleotides: TGTGCCAGCTTCATTAGGGGACAGGGGGCGCAGGTCACTGAAGCTTTCTTT. It specifies CASFIRGQGAQVTEAFF.

The chain has TRBV9 and TRBJ2-7; a weak D match, TRBD1 (6 bases). V lost 0 bases, J lost 3 bases, and 10 bases lay in between. Germline assignment: CDR1 SGDLS and CDR2 YYNGEE. This CDR3 is 14 amino acids long. The CDR3 region has the DNA TGTGCCAGCAGCGTAGGTGGGGGCCTCTACGAGCAGTACTTC. Protein product: CASSVGGGLYEQYF.

This chain links TRBV6-6 with TRBJ1-1; weak D call: TRBD1 (5 bases). Trimming pared 6 bases from V and 1 base from J, leaving 9 bases between. CDR1 is MNHNY and CDR2 is SVGAGI in the germline V gene (reference sequence). This CDR3 contains 13 residues. The CDR3 DNA follows: TGTGCCAGCAGCATCGACAGGAACACTGAAGCTTTCTTT. This gives the protein CASSIDRNTEAFF.

The V call is TRBV7-9, the J call TRBJ2-3, with D tentatively TRBD2 (6 bases). Germline-derived CDR1 and CDR2 are SEHNR and FQNEAQ (reference sequence). Trimming removed 2 bases from V and 3 bases from J, with 9 bases in between. The CDR3 has 14 amino acids. The CDR3 loop reads CASSLIGGTDTQYF. In nucleotides, the CDR3 is TGTGCCAGCAGCTTAATTGGGGGGACAGATACGCAGTATTTT.

The chain has TRBV6-5 and TRBJ2-7; D possibly corresponds to TRBD1 (6 bases). Trimming took 4 bases from V and 5 from J, leaving 15 bases between them. The CDR3 totals 14 residues. The V gene's germline CDR1 is MNHEY and CDR2 SVGAGI. The CDR3 DNA is TGTGCCAGCAGTTTCGGCCAGGGGCTTGACGAGCAGTACTTC. As protein: CASSFGQGLDEQYF.